This is a list of T cell receptor delta chains from one sample in a study of Vδ1+ human thymocytes. TCRdb redid the clone calls on the multiplex PCR reads with CATT. This sample has under 25,000 delta-chain clones, with roughly 7.3% found just once. The material sequenced was Vdelta1+ gamma-delta thymocytes from the thymus. These receptors came from a child younger than two who had congenital heart surgery. CDR3s include the opening cysteine and the closing phenylalanine or tryptophan. D genes are given only for firm matches. The size of a clone is reported for some rows only, either as once, few or many, or as a class for expanded clones.

>TRDJ1|TRDV1|few|TRDD3
CALGELCRGDSRLIF
TGTGCTCTTGGGGAACTCTGCAGGGGGGATAGTAGACTCATCTTT
>TRDJ1|TRDV1|few|NA
CALGEMGPYKLIF
TGTGCTCTTGGGGAGATGGGGCCCTATAAACTCATCTTT
>TRDJ1|TRDV1|few|TRDD3
CALGELRSWGYPPYTDKLIF
TGTGCTCTTGGGGAACTTAGGTCTTGGGGATACCCACCGTACACCGATAAACTCATCTTT
>TRDJ1|TRDV1|few|TRDD3
CALGEPWERLGDTDKLIF
TGTGCTCTTGGGGAACCCTGGGAGAGACTGGGGGATACCGATAAACTCATCTTT
>TRDJ1|TRDV1|NA|TRDD2
CALGVPFLRFKFRGVTDKLIF
TGTGCTCTTGGGGTACCTTTCCTACGTTTTAAGTTTAGAGGGGTCACCGATAAACTCATCTTT
>TRDJ1|TRDV1|few|TRDD3
CALGGGDTADKLIF
TGTGCTCTTGGGGGCGGGGATACGGCCGATAAACTCATCTTT
>TRDJ1|TRDV1|NA|TRDD3
CALGGYVLGHTVKLIF
TGTGCTCTTGGCGGCTACGTACTGGGGCATACAGTGAAACTCATCTTT
>TRDJ1|TRDV1|few|TRDD3
CALGELGLFLWGIKLIF
TGTGCTCTTGGGGAGCTAGGCCTGTTCCTCTGGGGGATTAAACTCATCTTT
>TRDJ1|TRDV1|few|TRDD3
CALGLWPPYVPGGYGGDTDKLIF
TGTGCTCTTGGGCTTTGGCCTCCCTACGTCCCTGGGGGATACGGAGGGGACACCGATAAACTCATCTTT
>TRDJ1|TRDV1|few|TRDD3
CALGERRSTGGYGQLIF
TGTGCTCTTGGGGAACGTCGGAGTACTGGGGGATACGGGCAACTCATCTTT
>TRDJ1|TRDV1|few|TRDD3
CALVGVPTTRDRTGGYAGTTDKLIF
TGTGCTCTTGTGGGAGTTCCTACGACGAGAGATCGTACTGGGGGATACGCAGGGACAACCGATAAACTCATCTTT
>TRDJ1|TRDV1|NA|TRDD3
CALGERAYWGIKYTDKLIF
TGTGCTCTTGGGGAACGGGCCTACTGGGGGATCAAGTACACCGATAAACTCATCTTT
>TRDJ1|TRDV1|NA|TRDD3
CALGLLPSFRLGDPHTDKLIF
TGTGCTCTTGGGCTACTGCCTTCCTTTCGACTGGGGGATCCGCACACCGATAAACTCATCTTT
>TRDJ1|TRDV1|NA|NA
CALGEPPPLVRGTGTDKLIF
TGTGCTCTTGGGGAACCACCCCCCCTCGTTCGGGGAACGGGCACCGATAAACTCATCTTT
>TRDJ1|TRDV2|NA|TRDD3
CACDTGGGGYGTDTDKLIF
TGTGCCTGTGACACCGGAGGTGGGGGATACGGGACCGACACCGATAAACTCATCTTT
>TRDJ1|TRDV1|few|NA
CALGELRRPDTMRKLIF
TGTGCTCTTGGGGAACTGCGTCGTCCCGATACTATGCGTAAACTCATCTTT
>TRDJ1|TRDV1|NA|TRDD3
CALGEGLPGTGGYSNTDKLIF
TGTGCTCTTGGGGAAGGCCTTCCGGGTACTGGGGGATACTCCAACACCGATAAACTCATCTTT
>TRDJ1|TRDV2|medium-sized|NA
CACDTEWESGATQPDKLIF
TGTGCCTGTGACACAGAGTGGGAGTCTGGGGCCACCCAGCCCGATAAACTCATCTTT
>TRDJ1|TRDV1|NA|TRDD3
CALGAKAALLGVRYTDKLIF
TGTGCTCTTGGGGCAAAAGCCGCCCTACTGGGGGTCCGGTACACCGATAAACTCATCTTT
>TRDJ2|TRDV1|NA|NA
CALGDRFLRGVLGLTAQLFF
TGTGCTCTTGGGGATCGTTTCCTAAGAGGCGTACTGGGTTTGACAGCACAACTCTTCTTT
>TRDJ1|TRDV1|NA|TRDD3
CALGGRFLTGGSGRKLIF
TGTGCTCTTGGGGGCCGCTTCCTGACTGGGGGATCGGGACGGAAACTCATCTTT
>TRDJ1|TRDV1|few|NA
CALGEPYIPYTDKLIF
TGTGCTCTTGGGGAACCGTATATCCCATACACCGATAAACTCATCTTT
>TRDJ1|TRDV1|few|NA
CALGAFLGRHTDKLIF
TGTGCTCTTGGGGCCTTCCTGGGGCGCCACACCGATAAACTCATCTTT
>TRDJ1|TRDV1|NA|NA
CALGESGGWPKPGEYTRYTDKLIF
TGTGCTCTTGGGGAAAGTGGCGGATGGCCCAAACCTGGGGAATACACGCGATACACCGATAAACTCATCTTT
>TRDJ1|TRDV2|NA|TRDD3
CACDTGGGGYGTDTDKHIF
TGTGCCTGTGACACCGGAGGTGGGGGATACGGGACCGACACCGATAAACACATCTTT
>TRDJ1|TRDV1|few|TRDD3
CALGPISTLLGDSDKLIF
TGTGCTCTTGGGCCGATTTCTACTTTACTGGGGGATTCCGATAAACTCATCTTT
>TRDJ1|TRAV29/DV5|NA|NA
CAASDSATYTDKLIF
TGTGCAGCAAGCGACTCGGCAACTTACACCGATAAACTCATCTTT
>TRDJ1|TRDV2|few|TRDD3
CACMLRGYCRAHTDKLIF
TGTGCCTGTATGCTAAGGGGATACTGTCGGGCCCACACCGATAAACTCATCTTT
>TRDJ1|TRDV1|few|NA
CALGEILRGDHLVDKLIF
TGTGCTCTTGGGGAAATACTACGGGGGGACCACCTTGTCGATAAACTCATCTTT
>TRDJ1|TRAV29/DV5|NA|NA
CAAISAWDDTDKLIF
TGTGCAGCAATCTCCGCCTGGGATGATACCGATAAACTCATCTTT
>TRDJ1|TRDV1|NA|TRDD3
CALGYQPPYWGYTDKLIF
TGTGCTCTTGGCTACCAACCCCCATACTGGGGGTACACCGATAAACTCATCTTT
>TRDJ1|TRDV1|NA|TRDD3
CALGPPRVILGDTHTDKLIF
TGTGCTCTTGGGCCCCCGAGGGTCATCCTGGGGGATACGCACACCGATAAACTCATCTTT
>TRDJ1|TRDV1|NA|TRDD2
CALGPRPFLRLRVGDTDKLIF
TGTGCTCTTGGGCCCCGGCCCTTCCTACGTTTGCGTGTTGGGGACACCGATAAACTCATCTTT
>TRDJ1|TRDV1|NA|TRDD3
CALGEPAFLLGDINTDKLIF
TGTGCTCTTGGGGAACCGGCCTTCCTACTGGGGGATATCAACACCGATAAACTCATCTTT
>TRDJ1|TRDV1|NA|NA
CALGVRGWSLYTDKLIF
TGTGCTCTTGGGGTCCGGGGATGGTCCTTATACACTGATAAACTCATCTTT
>TRDJ1|TRDV1|few|TRDD2
CALGGCLPTVGGIWTDKLIF
TGTGCTCTTGGGGGGTGCCTTCCTACTGTCGGGGGGATCTGGACCGATAAACTCATCTTT
>TRDJ1|TRDV1|NA|NA
CALGEDSRLDAWGDKLIF
TGTGCTCTTGGGGAAGATTCTAGGTTGGATGCGTGGGGCGATAAACTCATCTTT
>TRDJ1|TRDV1|few|TRDD3
CALGELLGDEKYTDKLIF
TGTGCTCTTGGGGAACTACTGGGGGACGAGAAGTACACCGATAAACTCATCTTT
>TRDJ1|TRDV1|few|NA
CALGDPPGADKLIF
TGTGCTCTTGGGGACCCCCCCGGAGCCGATAAACTCATCTTT
>TRDJ1|TRDV1|few|NA
CALGELNLTGRGCSFKLIF
TGTGCTCTTGGGGAACTCAATTTGACGGGTCGCGGATGTTCTTTTAAACTCATCTTT
>TRDJ1|TRDV1|few|TRDD3
CALGETPPYWGRYTDKLIF
TGTGCTCTTGGGGAAACCCCCCCGTACTGGGGGAGGTACACCGATAAACTCATCTTT
>TRDJ1|TRDV1|NA|TRDD3
CALGESPPLFTGGYAPDKLIF
TGTGCTCTTGGGGAATCCCCTCCGCTCTTTACTGGGGGATACGCGCCCGATAAACTCATCTTT
>TRDJ1|TRDV1|NA|TRDD3
CALGVEGGYGADKLIF
TGTGCTCTTGGGGTGGAGGGGGGATACGGCGCCGATAAACTCATCTTT
>TRDJ1|TRDV1|NA|NA
CALGELEEDCLLYTDKLIF
TGTGCTCTTGGGGAACTAGAAGAGGATTGCCTCCTATACACCGATAAACTCATCTTT
>TRDJ1|TRDV1|NA|TRDD3
CALALGGFLAYSGGYAGDKLIF
TGTGCTCTTGCTCTAGGTGGCTTCCTTGCGTACTCTGGGGGATACGCAGGCGATAAACTCATCTTT
>TRDJ1|TRDV1|NA|NA
CALGGCTNGNDTDKLIF
TGTGCTCTTGGGGGCTGTACGAATGGGAACGACACCGATAAACTCATCTTT
>TRDJ1|TRDV3|few|TRDD3
CASTPLGDTSTDKLIF
TGTGCCTCCACCCCGCTGGGGGATACGAGCACCGATAAACTCATCTTT
>TRDJ1|TRDV1|few|NA
CALGDVLRSLVGKLIF
TGTGCTCTTGGGGACGTCCTGAGGTCCCTTGTAGGTAAACTCATCTTT
>TRDJ1|TRDV1|NA|NA
CALGDGQVFKGTGDKLIF
TGTGCTCTTGGGGATGGGCAGGTCTTTAAGGGTACTGGCGATAAACTCATCTTT
>TRDJ1|TRDV1|NA|NA
CALGERYLPLGIPRYYTDKLIF
TGTGCTCTTGGGGAAAGGTACCTACCGCTGGGGATCCCCAGATACTACACCGATAAACTCATCTTT
>TRDJ1|TRDV1|few|TRDD3
CALGEQKRRGYALYELIF
TGTGCTCTTGGGGAACAAAAAAGACGGGGATACGCTCTATACGAACTCATCTTT
>TRDJ1|TRDV1|NA|NA
CALGELYENPNRLIF
TGTGCTCTTGGGGAACTTTACGAGAACCCAAATAGACTCATCTTT
>TRDJ1|TRDV1|NA|TRDD3
CALGEIFNWGICTDKLIF
TGTGCTCTTGGGGAGATCTTTAACTGGGGGATATGCACCGATAAACTCATCTTT
>TRDJ1|TRDV1|few|TRDD3
CALGELPPWGDTKDTDKLIF
TGTGCTCTTGGGGAACTTCCCCCGTGGGGGGATACAAAGGACACCGATAAACTCATCTTT
>TRDJ1|TRDV1|few|NA
CALGDQSPMFGGDKLIF
TGTGCTCTTGGGGATCAATCCCCGATGTTCGGGGGCGATAAACTCATCTTT
>TRDJ1|TRDV1|few|NA
CALGELSSDKLIF
TGTGCTCTTGGGGAACTCTCCTCCGATAAACTCATCTTT
>TRDJ1|TRDV1|NA|NA
CALGAPSYPTGGDEGTDKLIF
TGTGCTCTTGGGGCCCCTTCCTACCCGACTGGGGGAGACGAGGGCACCGATAAACTCATCTTT